This record covers a single T cell receptor (beta chain). The sample is drawn from a study of T cell changes during pregnancy in multiple sclerosis. The CDR3 runs 14 residues. CDR1 and CDR2 from the germline V gene are SGHTA and FQGTGA. Trimming removed 5 bases at V and 3 bases at J, with 13 bases between. This table comes from immunoSEQ multiplex PCR, and its TCRdb copy is limited to in-frame clones, with some not included. Counted here are fewer than 75,000 clones, around 92% occurring once; the ten biggest clones make up 2.3%. The rearrangement joins TRBV7-3 to TRBJ1-1; possibly TRBD1 for D (5 bases). Source: peripheral blood, taken in the first trimester of pregnancy. The source is a female donor with multiple sclerosis, enrolled in a pregnancy study. This CDR3 is CASSPRAFDTEAFF. CDR3 nucleotide sequence: TGTGCCAGCAGCCCCAGGGCCTTCGACACTGAAGCTTTCTTT.